The text below deals with one T cell receptor beta chain. Its cognate antigen has yet to be identified. No base-level quality is on record; no much larger clone is a single base apart. This sample is drawn from a study of vaccination and CD4 T cells after COVID-19 (dated by TCRdb to 2022 to 2024). Context from the whole study: Every convalescent patient had a positive nasal swab PCR test for SARS-CoV-2, with mild disease in 8 to 10 patients and severe disease in one. Post-COVID blood samples from convalescent patients were collected a median of approximately 100 days after diagnosis, with a range of roughly 30 to 170 days. The spike-specific CD4+ TCR repertoire was compared before and after mRNA vaccination in approximately ten COVID-19 convalescent patients and a few infection-naive healthy vaccine recipients. Post-vaccine blood samples were obtained a median of around 74 days after the second vaccine dose, with a range of roughly 13 to 250 days. The convalescent cohort comprised six males and four females, including two Hispanic individuals, seven Caucasians, two Asians and one multiracial person. A few convalescent patients were sampled both early after vaccination (day 14) and late after vaccination (days 161 to 241). Each participant got two doses of either the Pfizer-BioNTech BNT162b2 vaccine (n=8) or the Moderna mRNA-1273 vaccine (n=2). Here is what the overall study found, with its caveats: In convalescent patients, nearly all vaccine-specific clones (304 of 307) were found to be mono-reactive for SARS-CoV-2 spike rather than cross-reactive with common cold coronaviruses. The median number of SARS-CoV-2-reactive clonotypes rose from approximately 20 after infection to about 40 after vaccination, but the change was not significant. The study included relatively few convalescent patients and did not analyze early timepoints after natural infection. In convalescent patients, a median 86.3% of post-vaccine SARS-CoV-2-reactive clones were detected only after vaccination, suggesting vaccine-specific priming.

Per the publication, the time point label means: late sampling 161 to 241 days after vaccination in three convalescent patients. The convalescent patients' positive SARS-CoV-2 PCR tests fell between March and December 2020, which was before the Alpha, Beta and Delta variants emerged in the United States. Ficoll-Paque Plus gradient centrifugation was used to isolate PBMCs from whole blood, and the isolated PBMCs were then either used fresh or cryopreserved at -140C. The method behind the library was PCR. Sequencing was carried out with an Illumina iSeq 100. The study's processing was this. Non-productive sequences were removed, and CDR3s that did not start with C, did not end with F or W, or were shorter than 7 amino acids were discarded. CDR3 homology was assessed with Levenshtein distances (stringdist) and unrooted phylogenetic trees (ape) in R version 3.6.1. TCRdb cleaned the public reads at Q25 with fastp, built clones with MiXCR and kept in-frame beta chains. CDR3 protein duplicates are merged, each entry listing the most common genes and DNA. TCRdb, not the authors, supplied the V and J calls. This sample holds about 36,000 distinct CDR3 sequences; 35% to 40% were observed only once. The top ten constitute approximately 6.3% of the sample.

From cysteine to phenylalanine, the CDR3 is 15 amino acids long. The DNA shown is the 45-base CDR3, in frame from base 1. The junction carries 8 bases between V and J, which are trimmed by 1 base and 2 bases respectively. From a lookup of the germline V gene (reference sequence), CDR1 and CDR2 are SEHNR and FQNEAQ. The sequence was obtained from a human donor who had recovered from COVID-19. The rearrangement combines TRBV7-9 with TRBJ2-2, with the D gene not confidently named. The sample was CD4+ T cells from blood, taken about 7 months after SARS-CoV-2 vaccination. The DNA is as follows: TGTGCCAGCAGCTTAGGAGGTGCCAACACCGGGGAGCTGTTTTTT. It codes for CASSLGGANTGELFF.